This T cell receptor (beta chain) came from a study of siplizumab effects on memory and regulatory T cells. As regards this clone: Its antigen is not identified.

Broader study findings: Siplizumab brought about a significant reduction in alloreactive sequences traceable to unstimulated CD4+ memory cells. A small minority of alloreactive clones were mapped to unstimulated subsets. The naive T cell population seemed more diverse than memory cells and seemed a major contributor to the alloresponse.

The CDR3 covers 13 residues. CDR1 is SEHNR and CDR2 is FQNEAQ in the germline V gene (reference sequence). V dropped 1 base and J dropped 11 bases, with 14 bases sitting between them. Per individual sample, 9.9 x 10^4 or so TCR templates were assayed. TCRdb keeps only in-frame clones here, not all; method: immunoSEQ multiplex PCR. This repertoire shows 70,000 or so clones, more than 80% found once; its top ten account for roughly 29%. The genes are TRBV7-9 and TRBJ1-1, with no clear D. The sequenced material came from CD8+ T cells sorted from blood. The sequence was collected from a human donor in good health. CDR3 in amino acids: CASSLVVSPEAFF. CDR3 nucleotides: TGTGCCAGCAGCTTAGTGGTGTCCCCCGAGGCTTTCTTT.